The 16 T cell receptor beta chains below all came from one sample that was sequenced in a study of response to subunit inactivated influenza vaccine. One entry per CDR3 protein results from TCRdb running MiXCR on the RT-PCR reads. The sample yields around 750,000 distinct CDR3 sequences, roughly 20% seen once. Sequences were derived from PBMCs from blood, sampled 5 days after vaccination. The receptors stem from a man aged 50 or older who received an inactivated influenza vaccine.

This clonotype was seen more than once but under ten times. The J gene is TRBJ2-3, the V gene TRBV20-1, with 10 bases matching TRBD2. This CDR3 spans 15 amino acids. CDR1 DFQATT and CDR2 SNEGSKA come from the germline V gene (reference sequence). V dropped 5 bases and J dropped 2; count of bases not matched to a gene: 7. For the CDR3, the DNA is TGCAGTGCTCTCCGGACTAGCGGATTCACAGATACGCAGTATTTT. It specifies CSALRTSGFTDTQYF.

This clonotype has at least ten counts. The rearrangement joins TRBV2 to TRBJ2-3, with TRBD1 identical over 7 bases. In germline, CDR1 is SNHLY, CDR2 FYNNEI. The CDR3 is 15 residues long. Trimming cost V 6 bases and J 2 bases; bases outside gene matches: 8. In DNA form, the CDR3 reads TGTGCCAGCAGGGTACAGGGGTCCCCCACAGATACGCAGTATTTT. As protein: CASRVQGSPTDTQYF.

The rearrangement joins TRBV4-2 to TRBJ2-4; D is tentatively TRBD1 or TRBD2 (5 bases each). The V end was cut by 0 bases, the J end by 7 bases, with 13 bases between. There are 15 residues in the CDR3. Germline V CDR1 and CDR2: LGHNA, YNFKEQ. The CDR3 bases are TGTGCCAGCAGCCAAGAGAGCAGGGACGGGAACATTCAGTACTTC. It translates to CASSQESRDGNIQYF.

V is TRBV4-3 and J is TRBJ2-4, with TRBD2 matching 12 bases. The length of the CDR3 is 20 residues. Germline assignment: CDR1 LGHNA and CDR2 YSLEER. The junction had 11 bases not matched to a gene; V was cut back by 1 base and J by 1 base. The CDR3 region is CASSQVFLAGGRKAKNIQYF. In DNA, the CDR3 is TGCGCCAGCAGCCAAGTATTCCTAGCGGGGGGGCGAAAGGCCAAAAACATTCAGTACTTC.

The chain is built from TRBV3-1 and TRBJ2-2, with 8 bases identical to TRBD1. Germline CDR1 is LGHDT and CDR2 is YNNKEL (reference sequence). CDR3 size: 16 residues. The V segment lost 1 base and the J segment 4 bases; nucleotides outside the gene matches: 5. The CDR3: CASSQAWTGITGELFF. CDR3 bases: TGTGCCAGCAGCCAAGCCTGGACAGGGATCACCGGGGAGCTGTTTTTT.

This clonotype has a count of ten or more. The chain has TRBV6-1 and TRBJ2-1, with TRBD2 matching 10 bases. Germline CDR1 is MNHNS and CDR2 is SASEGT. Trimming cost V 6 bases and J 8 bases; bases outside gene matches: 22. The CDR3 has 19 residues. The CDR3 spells CASRRDRGERGGREYEQFF. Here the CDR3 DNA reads TGTGCCAGCAGACGCGACCGAGGCGAGCGGGGGGGCAGGGAGTATGAGCAGTTCTTC.

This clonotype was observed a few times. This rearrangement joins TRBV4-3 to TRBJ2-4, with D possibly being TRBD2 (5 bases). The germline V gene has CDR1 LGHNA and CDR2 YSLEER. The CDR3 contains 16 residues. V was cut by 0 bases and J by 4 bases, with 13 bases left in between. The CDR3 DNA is TGCGCCAGCAGCCAAGATCTGCGAGCGGCTAAAAACATTCAGTACTTC. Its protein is CASSQDLRAAKNIQYF.

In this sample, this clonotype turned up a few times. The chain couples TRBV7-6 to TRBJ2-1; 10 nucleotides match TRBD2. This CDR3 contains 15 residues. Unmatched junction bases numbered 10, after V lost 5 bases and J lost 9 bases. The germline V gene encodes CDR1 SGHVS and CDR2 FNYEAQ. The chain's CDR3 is CASSPAGTSEGEQFF. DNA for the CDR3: TGTGCCAGCAGCCCTGCCGGGACTAGCGAAGGTGAGCAGTTCTTC.

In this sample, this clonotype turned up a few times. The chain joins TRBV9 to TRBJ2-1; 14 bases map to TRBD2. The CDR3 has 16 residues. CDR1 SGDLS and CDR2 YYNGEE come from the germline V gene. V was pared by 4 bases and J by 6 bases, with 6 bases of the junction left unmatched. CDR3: CASSFWTSGRINEQFF. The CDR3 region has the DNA TGTGCCAGCAGCTTCTGGACTAGCGGGAGGATCAATGAGCAGTTCTTC.

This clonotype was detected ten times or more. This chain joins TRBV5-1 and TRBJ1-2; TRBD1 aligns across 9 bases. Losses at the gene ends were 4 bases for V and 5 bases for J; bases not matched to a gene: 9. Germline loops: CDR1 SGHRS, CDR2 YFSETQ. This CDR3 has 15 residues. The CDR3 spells CASSATGTGSYGYTF. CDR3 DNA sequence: TGCGCCAGCAGCGCGACCGGGACAGGGAGTTATGGCTACACCTTC.

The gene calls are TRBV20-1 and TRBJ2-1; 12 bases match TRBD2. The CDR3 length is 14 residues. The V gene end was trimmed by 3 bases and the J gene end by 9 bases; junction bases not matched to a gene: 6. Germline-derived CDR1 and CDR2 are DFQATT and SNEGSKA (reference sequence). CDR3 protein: CSASRLAGGGEQFF. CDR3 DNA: TGCAGTGCTAGCCGGCTAGCGGGAGGGGGTGAGCAGTTCTTC.

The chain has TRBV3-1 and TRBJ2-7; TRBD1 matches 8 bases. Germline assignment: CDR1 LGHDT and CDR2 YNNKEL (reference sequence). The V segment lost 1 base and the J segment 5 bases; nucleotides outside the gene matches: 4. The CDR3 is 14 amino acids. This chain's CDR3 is CASSQGGTGHEQYF. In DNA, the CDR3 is TGTGCCAGCAGCCAAGGCGGGACAGGTCACGAGCAGTACTTC.

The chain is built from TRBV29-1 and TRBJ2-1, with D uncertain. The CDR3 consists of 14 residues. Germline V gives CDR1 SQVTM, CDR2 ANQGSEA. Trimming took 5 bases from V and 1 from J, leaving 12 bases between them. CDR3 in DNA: TGCAGCGTTTGTTTCCGTCTATCCTACAATGAGCAGTTCTTC. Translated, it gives CSVCFRLSYNEQFF.

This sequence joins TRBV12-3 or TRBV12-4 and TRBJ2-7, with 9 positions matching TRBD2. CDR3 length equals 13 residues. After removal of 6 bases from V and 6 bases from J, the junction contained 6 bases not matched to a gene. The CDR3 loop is CASRQGLAVEQYF. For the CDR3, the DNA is TGTGCCAGCAGGCAGGGACTAGCTGTCGAGCAGTACTTC.

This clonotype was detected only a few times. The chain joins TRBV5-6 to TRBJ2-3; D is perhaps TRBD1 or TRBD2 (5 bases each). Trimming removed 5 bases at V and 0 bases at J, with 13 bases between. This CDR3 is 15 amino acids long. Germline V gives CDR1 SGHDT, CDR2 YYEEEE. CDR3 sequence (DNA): TGTGCCAGCAGTGTGATGGGGGATAGCACAGATACGCAGTATTTT. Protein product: CASSVMGDSTDTQYF.

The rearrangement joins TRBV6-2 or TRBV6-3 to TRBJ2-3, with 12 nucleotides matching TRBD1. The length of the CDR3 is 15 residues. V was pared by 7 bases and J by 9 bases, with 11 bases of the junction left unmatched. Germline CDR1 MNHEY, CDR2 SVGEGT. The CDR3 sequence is CASTRGTGGLDTQYF. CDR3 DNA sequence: TGTGCCAGCACTCGGGGGACAGGGGGCCTAGACACGCAGTATTTT.